The 24 T cell receptor beta chains below were found in one sample sequenced in a study of blood T cell repertoires in COVID-19. The assay was immunoSEQ multiplex PCR, and TCRdb's table has in-frame clones only and misses some. The data contain about 86,000 clones, approximately 82% of them singletons. The sample was peripheral blood. These TCRs come from an elderly woman with acute or convalescent COVID-19.

The CDR3 DNA is TGCAGCGACTGGACAGGGCAAGGCTACACCTTC. Amino acids: CSDWTGQGYTF. The chain joins TRBV29-1 to TRBJ1-2, with 8 bases lining up with TRBD1. The CDR3 sequence is 11 residues long. Germline CDR1 and CDR2: SQVTM and ANQGSEA. Losses at the gene ends were 7 bases for V and 8 bases for J; bases not matched to a gene: 6.

The V and J genes are TRBV5-4 and TRBJ2-3, with D unclear. The CDR3 extends over 13 amino acids. V lost 4 bases to trimming and J lost 2 bases, with 8 bases between them. From germline, CDR1 is SGHNT and CDR2 YYREEE (reference sequence). The CDR3 DNA reads TGTGCCAGCAGCAGAGACATCACAGATACGCAGTATTTT. This sequence encodes CASSRDITDTQYF. Based on the CDR3 plus reference TRBV5-4 and TRBJ2-3, the full variable domain is ETGVTQSPTHLIKTRGQQVTLRCSSQSGHNTVSWYQQALGQGPQFIFQYYREEENGRGNFPPRFSGLQFPNYSSELNVNALELDDSALYLCASSRDITDTQYFGPGTRLTVL.

The chain couples TRBV6-6 to TRBJ1-3; 9 bases map to TRBD1. After removal of 5 bases from V and 0 bases from J, the junction contained 14 bases not matched to a gene. The CDR3 has 19 amino acids. Germline assignment: CDR1 MNHNY and CDR2 SVGAGI (reference sequence). The CDR3, as DNA: TGTGCCAGCAGTCGCACAGGGGGCGAGGGCTCTTACTCTGGAAACACCATATATTTT. Protein product: CASSRTGGEGSYSGNTIYF.

The chain employs TRBV6-1 and TRBJ1-2; TRBD1 matches 8 bases. The CDR3 has 15 residues. Per germline, CDR1 MNHNS and CDR2 SASEGT. The V gene end was trimmed by 2 bases and the J gene end by 2 bases; junction bases not matched to a gene: 4. The CDR3 here is CASSEFAGGNYGYTF. The CDR3 nucleotides read TGTGCCAGCAGTGAATTTGCAGGGGGCAACTATGGCTACACCTTC.

The genes are TRBV7-6 and TRBJ1-2, with 8 nucleotides matching TRBD1. Germline CDR1 and CDR2: SGHVS and FNYEAQ. This CDR3 is 17 amino acids long. The ends lost 2 bases at V and 2 bases at J; junction bases unmatched: 10. This CDR3 is CASSLRTGKTPNYGYTF. The CDR3 DNA follows: TGTGCCAGCAGCTTACGGACAGGGAAGACGCCCAACTATGGCTACACCTTC.

CDR3 in DNA: TGTGCCAGCAGTTTCGGGAACACTGAAGCTTTCTTT. It translates to CASSFGNTEAFF. The chain recombines TRBV12-3 or TRBV12-4 with TRBJ1-1; D ambiguous. The CDR3 extends over 12 amino acids. V was pared by 3 bases and J by 1 base, with 3 bases between.

This clone was picked up one time. The chain carries TRBV27 and TRBJ2-7; D perhaps matches TRBD2 (6 bases). Germline V gives CDR1 MNHEY, CDR2 SMNVEV (reference sequence). This CDR3 contains 15 residues. Trimming removed 6 bases from V and 8 bases from J, with 23 bases in between. The CDR3: CASSASRGSGDKQYF. CDR3 DNA: TGTGCCAGCAGCGCCTCGAGGGGTAGCGGTGACAAGCAGTACTTC.

In this sample, this clone turned up once. The CDR3 DNA sequence: TGTGCCAGCAGTTTGAGTCCAAACTATGGCTACACCTTC. It yields the protein CASSLSPNYGYTF. The rearrangement uses TRBV12-3 or TRBV12-4 and TRBJ1-2, with D hard to call. Trimming pared 3 bases from V and 2 bases from J, leaving 7 bases between. This CDR3 has 13 amino acids.

The chain carries TRBV27 and TRBJ1-6, with D maybe TRBD1 (6 bases). The CDR3 contains 15 residues. V was pared by 5 bases and J by 10 bases, with 18 bases between. The germline gives CDR1 MNHEY, CDR2 SMNVEV (reference sequence). CDR3 nucleotides: TGTGCCAGCAGTCGCGAGACAGGTTCGGGATCACCCCTCCACTTT. It encodes CASSRETGSGSPLHF.

Here the CDR3 reads CASSVGGLKSYGYTF. The DNA of the CDR3 is TGTGCCAGCAGCGTAGGGGGGCTAAAATCCTATGGCTACACCTTC. V usage is TRBV9 and J usage is TRBJ1-2, with a tentative D call TRBD1 (6 bases). With 0 bases removed from V and 4 bases from J, the gap between germline ends came to 13 bases. The CDR3 consists of 15 residues. CDR1 and CDR2 from the germline V gene are SGDLS and YYNGEE.

The chain employs TRBV5-1 and TRBJ1-5; D remains unclear. Trimming cost V 0 bases and J 9 bases, with 10 bases left between them. The CDR3 loop spans 13 amino acids. Germline V lookup: CDR1 SGHRS, CDR2 YFSETQ. CDR3 region: CASSLAGSGPQHF. DNA of the CDR3: TGCGCCAGCAGCTTGGCCGGTTCAGGGCCCCAGCATTTT.

This clone was seen a single time. The chain uses TRBV3-1 (or the pseudogene TRBV3-2) and TRBJ2-1; tentatively, D is TRBD2 (6 bases). The V end was cut by 4 bases, the J end by 7 bases, with 11 bases between. Germline CDR1 is LGHDT and CDR2 is YNNKEL (reference sequence). The CDR3 has 13 amino acids. CDR3 protein: CASSRGLINEQFF. The CDR3 DNA reads TGTGCCAGCAGCCGGGGACTTATAAATGAGCAGTTCTTC.

The chain recombines TRBV12-3 or TRBV12-4 with TRBJ2-7; D may be TRBD1 (5 bases). V lost 1 base, J lost 5 bases, and 9 bases lay in between. The CDR3 length is 13 residues. The CDR3 protein is CASSLDRSNEQYF. CDR3 DNA sequence: TGTGCCAGCAGTTTAGACAGGTCCAACGAGCAGTACTTC.

The chain recombines TRBV2 with TRBJ2-5; TRBD2 might be the D (5 bases). V lost 7 bases and J 1 base, leaving 10 bases between the germline ends. This CDR3 comprises 13 residues. The germline V gene has CDR1 SNHLY and CDR2 FYNNEI. The chain's CDR3 is CASNVGVQETQYF. The CDR3 DNA sequence: TGTGCCAGCAACGTCGGGGTCCAAGAGACCCAGTACTTC.

This sequence joins TRBV20-1 and TRBJ2-1; a weak D match, TRBD2 (6 bases). CDR1 DFQATT and CDR2 SNEGSKA come from the germline V gene (reference sequence). Trimming took 3 bases from V and 4 from J, leaving 10 bases between them. The CDR3 has 13 residues. The CDR3 nucleotides are TGCAGTGCTAGTGGGCGGGATTACAATGAGCAGTTCTTC. Protein product: CSASGRDYNEQFF.

The chain links TRBV2 to TRBJ2-1, with TRBD2 matching 9 bases. J lost 4 bases, V lost 4 bases, and 8 bases had no gene match. Germline loops: CDR1 SNHLY, CDR2 FYNNEI. The CDR3 extends over 16 amino acids. DNA of the CDR3: TGTGCCAGCAGTGCCATGGCGGGGGGGCTGTACAATGAGCAGTTCTTC. Translation: CASSAMAGGLYNEQFF.

CDR3: CAVASRTEQNTEAFF. In DNA, the CDR3 is TGTGCCGTCGCTAGCAGAACAGAGCAGAACACTGAAGCTTTCTTT. This sequence joins TRBV19 and TRBJ1-1; D gene uncertain. This CDR3 comprises 15 residues. Germline CDR1 and CDR2: LNHDA and SQIVND (reference sequence). Trimming cost V 11 bases and J 1 base, with 20 bases left between them.

This chain's CDR3 is CASRGQINPDYEQYF. The CDR3 DNA is TGTGCCAGCAGAGGACAGATAAATCCCGACTACGAGCAGTACTTC. The chain uses TRBV18 and TRBJ2-7, with D perhaps matching TRBD1 (6 bases). CDR1 and CDR2 from the germline V gene are KGHSH and LQKENI. Trimming shortened V by 8 bases and J by 3 bases, and 20 bases separated the two germline ends. This CDR3 region has 15 residues.

The table lists this clone with a count of one. The chain links TRBV19 to TRBJ2-7; D gene ambiguous. Germline CDR1 LNHDA, CDR2 SQIVND (reference sequence). V lost 2 bases, J lost 0 bases, and 17 bases lay in between. This CDR3 is 17 amino acids long. The CDR3 sequence: CASSINVARELSYEQYF. The CDR3 nucleotides read TGTGCCAGTAGTATAAATGTTGCAAGAGAACTCTCCTACGAGCAGTACTTC.

The rearrangement uses TRBV28 and TRBJ1-1; D is undetermined. This CDR3 region has 14 residues. V dropped 2 bases and J dropped 4 bases, with 11 bases sitting between them. Germline lookup yields CDR1 MDHEN and CDR2 SYDVKM. This CDR3 reads CASSLALESTEAFF. In DNA, the CDR3 is TGTGCCAGCAGTTTAGCTCTAGAGAGCACTGAAGCTTTCTTT.

V and J are TRBV18 and TRBJ1-1, with D maybe TRBD1 (5 bases). Germline loops: CDR1 KGHSH, CDR2 LQKENI. The V end lost 0 bases, the J end lost 3 bases, and 11 bases lay between the germline ends. CDR3 length: 15 residues. Here the CDR3 reads CASSPPLGPYTEAFF. The CDR3, as DNA: TGTGCCAGCTCACCACCGTTGGGGCCCTACACTGAAGCTTTCTTT.

The CDR3 loop is CASSILDRIYGYTF. Written as DNA, the CDR3 is TGTGCCAGCAGCATACTTGACAGAATCTATGGCTACACCTTC. The chain employs TRBV6-5 and TRBJ1-2, with TRBD1 as a possible D gene (5 bases). Trimming pared 6 bases from V and 4 bases from J, leaving 15 bases between. From germline, CDR1 is MNHEY and CDR2 SVGAGI. This CDR3 is built from 14 residues.

The gene calls are TRBV27 and TRBJ2-3, with TRBD2 matching 7 bases. With V trimmed by 5 bases and J by 1 base, 6 bases remained unmatched. The germline CDR1 and CDR2 sequences are MNHEY and SMNVEV (reference sequence). The CDR3 loop spans 15 amino acids. Here the CDR3 DNA reads TGTGCCAGCAGTGGCAGGCTAGCGGGCACAGATACGCAGTATTTT. Protein product: CASSGRLAGTDTQYF.

CDR3 in DNA: TGTGCCAGCAGCCCAGGGTGGGCGGGGGCCACCCTTTCTGAGCAGTTCTTC. This gives the protein CASSPGWAGATLSEQFF. The chain employs TRBV3-1 (or the pseudogene TRBV3-2) and TRBJ2-1; weak D call: TRBD2 (7 bases). The CDR3 covers 17 residues. V shed 4 bases and J shed 9 bases, with 25 bases lying between them. Germline CDR1 and CDR2: LGHDT and YNNKEL (reference sequence).